Shown below are 18 T cell receptor beta chains from a single sample sequenced in a study of blood T cell repertoires in COVID-19. Method: immunoSEQ multiplex PCR; TCRdb's copy keeps in-frame clones and lacks some. Of some 60,000 clones listed, about 82% are singletons. Sequencing used peripheral blood. The origin of the receptors is a human donor in a cohort sampled during active COVID-19.

The chain combines TRBV7-9 with TRBJ2-1; the match to TRBD1 covers 11 bases. Germline trimming cut 3 bases from V and 6 bases from J; bases unmatched to any gene: 4. This CDR3 has 15 amino acids. Germline V CDR1 and CDR2: SEHNR, FQNEAQ (reference sequence). The CDR3 DNA reads as TGTGCCAGCAGCTTTCTCGGGACAGGGGGCAATGAGCAGTTCTTC. Its translation is CASSFLGTGGNEQFF. The full variable domain, rest sourced from reference TRBV7-9 and TRBJ2-1, is DTGVSQNPRHKITKRGQNVTFRCDPISEHNRLYWYRQTLGQGPEFLTYFQNEAQLEKSRLLSDRFSAERPKGSFSTLEIQRTEQGDSAMYLCASSFLGTGGNEQFFGPGTRLTVL.

The chain is built from TRBV7-2 and TRBJ2-1, with TRBD2 matching 12 bases. CDR1 and CDR2 from the germline V gene are SGHTA and FQGNSA. J lost 10 bases, V lost 5 bases, and 6 bases had no gene match. This CDR3 has 14 amino acids. CDR3 loop: CASSRTSGVSEQFF. The CDR3 DNA reads as TGTGCCAGCAGCCGGACTAGCGGGGTTAGCGAGCAGTTCTTC.

The chain carries TRBV28 and TRBJ1-6; TRBD1 agrees at 10 bases. The germline gives CDR1 MDHEN, CDR2 SYDVKM. Trimming at V came to 3 bases and at J to 8 bases, leaving 10 bases not matched to a gene. This CDR3 contains 17 residues. The CDR3 region is CASSFTTPGTGDSPLHF. The CDR3 nucleotides are TGTGCCAGCAGTTTTACGACCCCCGGGACAGGGGATTCACCCCTCCACTTT.

The chain combines TRBV30 with TRBJ2-7; tentative D call: TRBD2 (5 bases). Trimming left V 4 bases short and J 5 bases short, with 12 bases between. The germline V gene encodes CDR1 GTSNPN and CDR2 SVGIG (reference sequence). There are 12 residues in the CDR3. In DNA form, the CDR3 reads TGTGCCTGGACGACGGGAAGCGACGAGCAGTACTTC. It codes for CAWTTGSDEQYF.

This clone appeared a few times. The CDR3 loop is CASSFTVSSYNEQFF. CDR3 in DNA: TGCGCCAGCAGCTTTACAGTTAGCTCCTACAATGAGCAGTTCTTC. The chain has TRBV5-1 and TRBJ2-1, with D unresolved. The CDR3 loop spans 15 amino acids. Germline CDR1 reads SGHRS; CDR2 reads YFSETQ. With 2 bases removed from V and 0 bases from J, the gap between germline ends came to 9 bases.

The V call is TRBV6-5, the J call TRBJ2-5; TRBD2 aligns across 9 bases. Germline CDR1 is MNHEY and CDR2 is SVGAGI. V dropped 5 bases and J dropped 7; count of bases not matched to a gene: 5. There are 13 residues in the CDR3. CDR3 residues: CASSQRGARTQYF. CDR3 nucleotides: TGTGCCAGCAGTCAGCGGGGGGCGCGGACCCAGTACTTC.

The chain employs TRBV5-1 and TRBJ1-2; 7 nucleotides match TRBD1. Unmatched junction bases numbered 8, after V lost 0 bases and J lost 6 bases. Germline values: CDR1 SGHRS, CDR2 YFSETQ. The CDR3 is made up of 15 amino acids. For the CDR3, the DNA is TGCGCCAGCAGCTTGGAGGTCCGGCAGGGGGATGGCTACACCTTC. Its translation is CASSLEVRQGDGYTF.

This chain links TRBV18 with TRBJ1-2; perhaps TRBD1 as D (6 bases). The V end lost 6 bases, the J end lost 8 bases, and 19 bases lay between the germline ends. The CDR3 totals 14 residues. Germline CDR1 KGHSH, CDR2 LQKENI. CDR3 DNA: TGTGCCAGCTCGCCCACGACAGGACTGAGGGGCTACACCTTC. Its translation: CASSPTTGLRGYTF.

This CDR3 reads CAISERLTDTQYF. In DNA, the CDR3 is TGTGCCATCAGTGAGCGGTTAACAGATACGCAGTATTTT. This chain connects TRBV10-3 to TRBJ2-3; D gene uncertain. V gave up 2 bases and J gave up 3 bases, with 6 bases separating them. The CDR3 spans 13 residues. Germline V gene lookup returns CDR1 ENHRY and CDR2 SYGVKD.

This rearrangement joins TRBV5-1 to TRBJ2-5, with 8 bases lining up with TRBD2. The CDR3 contains 17 residues. Unmatched junction bases numbered 15, after V lost 4 bases and J lost 4 bases. Per the germline V gene, CDR1 is SGHRS and CDR2 is YFSETQ. The CDR3 spells CASSPTTSGGARETQYF. In nucleotides, the CDR3 is TGCGCCAGCAGCCCCACAACATCCGGGGGGGCCCGAGAGACCCAGTACTTC.

The genes are TRBV6-6 and TRBJ1-1; TRBD1 aligns across 7 bases. This CDR3 comprises 15 residues. The V segment lost 2 bases and the J segment 1 base; nucleotides outside the gene matches: 4. Germline CDR1 and CDR2: MNHNY and SVGAGI (reference sequence). The CDR3 sequence: CASSYRTGGNTEAFF. The CDR3 coding sequence is TGTGCCAGCAGTTACCGGACAGGCGGGAACACTGAAGCTTTCTTT.

V usage is TRBV3-1 (or the pseudogene TRBV3-2) and J usage is TRBJ1-5, with 12 nucleotides matching TRBD1. Germline V gene sequence: CDR1 LGHDT, CDR2 YNNKEL (reference sequence). V lost 4 bases, J lost 7 bases, and 5 bases stayed unmatched. The CDR3 is 15 residues long. The CDR3 coding sequence is TGTGCCAGCAGCCCAGGGACAGGGGGCCGGCAGCCCCAGCATTTT. As protein: CASSPGTGGRQPQHF.

The J gene is TRBJ1-4, the V gene TRBV7-2, with D perhaps TRBD1 (6 bases). The CDR3 contains 16 residues. Trimming stripped 5 bases from V and 3 bases from J, with 16 bases between. The germline V gene has CDR1 SGHTA and CDR2 FQGNSA. In DNA, the CDR3 is TGTGCCAGCAGCCCCGTGCAGGGGAGTTCTAATGAAAAACTGTTTTTT. This sequence encodes CASSPVQGSSNEKLFF.

The chain uses TRBV29-1 and TRBJ1-5; D is unresolved. Trimming shortened V by 5 bases and J by 0 bases, and 8 bases separated the two germline ends. This CDR3 has 13 residues. The germline V gene encodes CDR1 SQVTM and CDR2 ANQGSEA. In nucleotides, the CDR3 is TGCAGCGTTCAGTTGAATAGCAATCAGCCCCAGCATTTT. It codes for CSVQLNSNQPQHF.

The gene calls are TRBV29-1 and TRBJ1-2, with no clear D. The CDR3 runs to 11 residues. The germline V gene has CDR1 SQVTM and CDR2 ANQGSEA. V lost 6 bases, J lost 8 bases, and 13 bases lay in between. In DNA, the CDR3 is TGCAGCGTCGGGATCCGAAGGGGCTACACCTTC. It encodes CSVGIRRGYTF.

This clone was seen a single time. The chain couples TRBV4-3 to TRBJ2-5; 7 bases agree with TRBD1. Germline loops: CDR1 LGHNA, CDR2 YSLEER. This CDR3 has 16 residues. J gave up 5 bases and V 6 bases, and 15 bases lay outside the gene matches. CDR3 DNA: TGCGCCAGCAGTGAACCTACAGGGGTAGGCGGGGAGACCCAGTACTTC. Translating it yields CASSEPTGVGGETQYF.

This clone was detected once. This chain joins TRBV4-2 and TRBJ2-2, with a weak D call TRBD2 (5 bases). There are 13 residues in the CDR3. V was clipped by 1 base and J by 5 bases, with 5 bases between them. Per germline, CDR1 LGHNA and CDR2 YNFKEQ. CDR3: CASSQAGTGELFF. CDR3 nucleotide sequence: TGTGCCAGCAGCCAAGCGGGGACCGGGGAGCTGTTTTTT.

CDR3 bases: TGCGCCAGCAGCCAAGTTCTGTTCGGGGGGGGTGCCACCGGGGAGCTGTTTTTT. This sequence encodes CASSQVLFGGGATGELFF. The chain employs TRBV4-3 and TRBJ2-2, with TRBD2 matching over 8 bases. The CDR3 contains 18 residues. Germline CDR1 reads LGHNA; CDR2 reads YSLEER. V was clipped by 1 base and J by 4 bases; unmatched bases: 11.